These T cell receptor beta chains were read from a single sample in a study of cytomegalovirus exposure and HLA in healthy donors. Sequenced by immunoSEQ multiplex PCR; TCRdb stores in-frame clones only, minus some. The table records around 160,000 clones, roughly 85% of them present only once. Sample: PBMCs. These receptors all come from a man between 18 and 29 years old in good health and CMV-seropositive. CDR3s include the opening cysteine and the closing phenylalanine or tryptophan. A D gene is named only where the DNA matches it firmly. Size is stated for part of the rows, as once, few or many counts, or as a class when the clone is expanded.

DNA: TGTGCCAGCAGCTCACTCCCTGGACAGGGATTAATGAACACTGAAGCTTTCTTT; CDR3: CASSSLPGQGLMNTEAFF; size: NA; D: TRBD1; V: TRBV13; J: TRBJ1-1
DNA: TGTGCCAGCAGCTTAAGGGACAGGGGTGCTGGAAACACCATATATTTT; CDR3: CASSLRDRGAGNTIYF; size: NA; D: TRBD1; V: TRBV7-9; J: TRBJ1-3
DNA: TGTGCCAGCAGCTCCAGACAGTACAATGAGCAGTTCTTC; CDR3: CASSSRQYNEQFF; size: once; D: NA; V: TRBV9; J: TRBJ2-1
DNA: TGTGCCAGCAGTGAACCGATATTGGCGGGGAACACAGATACGCAGTATTTT; CDR3: CASSEPILAGNTDTQYF; size: NA; D: NA; V: TRBV25-1; J: TRBJ2-3
DNA: TGTGCCAGCAGCTCCCGGTTTGGCACAGATACGCAGTATTTT; CDR3: CASSSRFGTDTQYF; size: NA; D: NA; V: TRBV7-2; J: TRBJ2-3
DNA: TGTGCCGCGGGGAGGAACACCGGGGAGCTGTTTTTT; CDR3: CAAGRNTGELFF; size: NA; D: NA; V: TRBV9; J: TRBJ2-2
DNA: TGTGCCAGCACTCTGGACAGGGGAGGGGAGACCCAGTACTTC; CDR3: CASTLDRGGETQYF; size: NA; D: TRBD1; V: TRBV2; J: TRBJ2-5
DNA: TGTGCCAGCAGCCGGCAGGGGGCAATCACCGGGGAGCTGTTTTTT; CDR3: CASSRQGAITGELFF; size: NA; D: TRBD1; V: TRBV9; J: TRBJ2-2
DNA: TGTGCCAGCAACCTTTACTCAGGTTTAGAGGGCTACACCTTC; CDR3: CASNLYSGLEGYTF; size: NA; D: NA; V: TRBV5-5; J: TRBJ1-2
DNA: TGTGCCAGCATGGCGGGGGGGCCCAATGAGCAGTTCTTC; CDR3: CASMAGGPNEQFF; size: NA; D: TRBD2; V: TRBV6-1; J: TRBJ2-1
DNA: TGTGCCAGCAGCAGAACAGGGGATCTGAACACTGAAGCTTTCTTT; CDR3: CASSRTGDLNTEAFF; size: NA; D: TRBD1; V: TRBV6-1; J: TRBJ1-1
DNA: TGTGCCAGCAGCACTCGCCCGGGGGGCGCCGACGAGCAGTACTTC; CDR3: CASSTRPGGADEQYF; size: NA; D: NA; V: TRBV9; J: TRBJ2-7
DNA: TGTGCCTGGAGCCCAGGGGACACAGATACGCAGTATTTT; CDR3: CAWSPGDTDTQYF; size: NA; D: NA; V: TRBV30; J: TRBJ2-3
DNA: TGCGCCAGCAGCTTGGAGACGGGAAATTCCTACGAGCAGTACTTC; CDR3: CASSLETGNSYEQYF; size: few; D: NA; V: TRBV5-1; J: TRBJ2-7
DNA: TGTGCCAGCAGCCTCGCAGGGGCTGTCACAGATACGCAGTATTTT; CDR3: CASSLAGAVTDTQYF; size: NA; D: NA; V: TRBV4-2; J: TRBJ2-3
DNA: TGCGCCAGCAGAGAGACAGGGGACTACGAGCAGTACTTC; CDR3: CASRETGDYEQYF; size: NA; D: TRBD1; V: TRBV5-1; J: TRBJ2-7
DNA: TGTGCCAGCAGCTTAGCGGGGGCCCTCTCAGATACGCAGTATTTT; CDR3: CASSLAGALSDTQYF; size: NA; D: TRBD2; V: TRBV5-4; J: TRBJ2-3